The clone carrying this T cell receptor (beta chain) was seen only a few times. The antigen remains undetermined. Survey-level resolution applied to immunoSEQ assay v3.0. Libraries were prepared by immunoSEQ multiplex PCR; TCRdb keeps only in-frame clonotypes and omits some of them. This sample has 25,000 to 35,000 clones, with roughly nine tenths found just once. This entry is derived from a study of long-term antiretroviral therapy in people with HIV. Study results and caveats: Records did not include ART adherence, viral resistance or therapy changes.

The CDR3 is 14 residues long. Trimming removed 5 bases from V and 2 bases from J, with 10 bases in between. Germline lookup yields CDR1 SGDLS and CDR2 YYNGEE. The TCR originated in a man aged 50-59 years with HIV. The specimen was unsorted PBMCs, collected approximately 5 years before starting antiretroviral therapy. This chain joins TRBV9 and TRBJ2-2; D possibly matches TRBD1 or TRBD2 (6 bases each). In DNA, the CDR3 is TGTGCCAGCAGGGAGGGGACAAACACCGGGGAGCTGTTTTTT. Translated, it gives CASREGTNTGELFF.